This TCR beta chain was recovered during a study of T cell clonality in common variable immunodeficiency. The CDR3 contains 20 residues. V was pared by 4 bases and J by 1 base, with 12 bases of the junction left unmatched. The germline V gene encodes CDR1 SGHDN and CDR2 FVKESK. This clone was picked up many times. What it binds is unknown. The CDR3 extends 3 residues past the end of the read, so its final part is completed from the germline J gene. Control and CVID samples contributed equal amounts of genomic DNA. Sequencing was performed with immunoSEQ multiplex PCR; in TCRdb, only in-frame clones are kept and a portion is missing. The sample is made up of around 81,000 clones, none counted only once. Study conclusions and caveats: Fewer deletions and N-nucleotide insertions were reportedly seen in common variable immunodeficiency TCR beta sequences.

Heparinized whole blood, roughly 5 to 8 ml, came from each donor. The sequenced sample consisted of peripheral blood mononuclear cells. This clonotype originated in a person aged 18-69 years in good health. The V call is TRBV14, the J call TRBJ2-2; TRBD2 matches 13 bases. CDR3 DNA, as far as it was read: TGTGCCAGCAGCCCCCGAGTGGGACTAGCGGGACCGAAGAACACCGGGGAG. Translating gives CASSPRVGLAGPKNTGE. The whole CDR3 protein reads CASSPRVGLAGPKNTGELFF.